This T cell receptor (beta chain) was sequenced in a study of monozygotic twins with inflammatory bowel disease (dated by TCRdb to about 2019). Background on the whole study: The full study comprised some 30 monozygotic twin pairs: nine German pairs (four IBD-concordant, five IBD-discordant) and 19 IBD-discordant Danish pairs. The search for disease-associated traits relied mainly on comparing, within discordant pairs, IBD patients with their genetically identical healthy co-twins. Each individual had, on average, about 151 000 unique TCRalpha sequences and 181 000 unique TCRbeta sequences available for analysis. What the study reported, not specific to this receptor: Different T cell subtypes could not be distinguished in the analysis. Repertoire similarity did not differ between concordant and discordant twins, possibly due to limited statistical power. The results gave no support for a single strong signal or clonotype linked to IBD. Differing immunosuppressive treatments among patients may have added background noise and inter-individual variability to the repertoires. IBD patients shared fewer clonotypes with other individuals than healthy twins did, most markedly in patients showing signs of disease activity. TCRbeta repertoire diversity, by inverse Simpson index, was decreased in IBD patients compared with their healthy co-twins.

From each donor, an approximately 2.5 ml peripheral blood sample was drawn into PAXgene tubes and stored at -80 degrees C. Without any T cell sorting, total RNA was extracted from whole blood using the PAXgene blood miRNA kit on an automated QIAcube. Deep TCRalpha and TCRbeta repertoire profiling with unique molecular barcoding was performed on peripheral blood of monozygotic twin pairs concordant or discordant for inflammatory bowel disease. Smoking habits were recorded for all twin pairs, and each individual was classified as a current, former or never smoker. The germline V gene (reference sequence) supplies CDR1 MNHEY and CDR2 SMNVEV. The cysteine opens and the phenylalanine closes a CDR3 of 15 amino acids. A DNA sequence was not provided. Library creation used 5' RACE. Preparation of each TCR library used roughly 3,300 ng of total RNA. For each sample, cDNA synthesis with SMARTScribe reverse transcriptase was split into eight separate reactions. Unique molecular identifiers containing a 6-nucleotide sample barcode were introduced through template switching during cDNA synthesis. TCRalpha and TCRbeta cDNA was amplified in two nested PCRs of approximately 17 and 9 cycles, and bead purification was carried out after each PCR. Before amplification, the cDNA was treated with uracil DNA-glycosylase and purified using the QIAquick PCR purification kit. In the second PCR, Illumina TruSeq-compatible adapters and sample-specific barcodes were added. Library quality and concentration were checked on TapeStation and Qubit, and libraries were pooled at roughly 5 ng each. Sequencing of pooled libraries was carried out on an Illumina HiSeq2500 single-index Rapid Run using 2 x 100 bp reads and custom sequencing primers. Turning to the authors' computational methods: MiGEC version 1.2.6 was used for UMI-based consensus assembly, which corrected PCR and sequencing errors. MiXCR version 2.1.1 was used to carry out V(D)J alignment, clonotype assembly and CDR3 extraction. Normalisation of gene usage, clonotype sharing and MAIT/NKT TCR abundance was achieved by analysing the top 1000, 10 000 and 20 000 clonotypes per sample. Diversity was computed as the inverse Simpson index with the vegan R package after downsampling to 27 000 UMIs. Paired Mann-Whitney U tests were applied to discordant twin pairs, and Benjamini-Hochberg correction was used for multiple testing. TCRdb reprocessed the reads into one record per CDR3 protein sequence, lacking DNA. Clone size and V and J calls follow TCRdb, not the original study. The sample table on file contains about 160,000 distinct CDR3 sequences. In total, the top ten clones hold under 3.5% of the sample.

With respect to this clonotype: Its antigen remains undetermined.

The receptor's source is a human donor with ulcerative colitis or Crohn's disease, or a healthy co-twin of an affected twin (not recorded which). The sequenced sample was blood. Recombination connected TRBV27 to TRBJ2-3. The CDR3 sequence is CASSWTNIRTDTQYF.